The 15 T cell receptor beta chains below come from one sample, sequenced in a study of CD8+CD57+ T cells in acquired aplastic anemia. By flow cytometry, patients selected for sequencing had shown an expansion of CD8+CD57+ cells. Researchers used genomic DNA as the template to profile TCR beta VDJ and CDR3. TCRdb itself ran the reads through MiXCR, one entry per CDR3 protein. The sample contains over 150,000 distinct CDR3 sequences, 71% of which appear only once. Sequences were obtained from sorted CD4+, CD8+, or CD8+CD57+ T cells (not recorded which) from PBMCs. The receptors come from a human donor with aplastic anemia.

This chain joins TRBV7-9 and TRBJ1-6, with 7 bases aligning to TRBD1. V dropped 4 bases and J dropped 11; count of bases not matched to a gene: 11. This CDR3 is built from 15 residues. Germline CDR1 and CDR2: SEHNR and FQNEAQ (reference sequence). The CDR3 nucleotides read TGTGCCAGCAGCTGGGGACAGTTGGGCGGAACACCCCTCCACTTT. This encodes CASSWGQLGGTPLHF.

V is TRBV7-2 and J is TRBJ2-2; TRBD2 matches 9 bases. Germline values: CDR1 SGHTA, CDR2 FQGNSA. J was trimmed by 4 bases and V by 4 bases; bases with no gene match: 4. The CDR3 runs to 15 residues. Written as DNA, the CDR3 is TGTGCCAGCAGCTCTGTACTAGCGGGCACCGGGGAGCTGTTTTTT. It specifies CASSSVLAGTGELFF.

This clonotype appeared a few times. The chain is built from TRBV7-2 and TRBJ2-1; D gene unclear. Deletions cut 1 base from V and 7 bases from J, with 2 bases between. The V gene's germline CDR1 is SGHTA and CDR2 FQGNSA. CDR3 length equals 11 residues. CDR3 region: CASSLVNEQFF. DNA of the CDR3: TGTGCCAGCAGCTTAGTAAATGAGCAGTTCTTC.

This sequence joins TRBV7-9 and TRBJ2-1, with a possible D match to TRBD1 (5 bases). Germline values: CDR1 SEHNR, CDR2 FQNEAQ (reference sequence). V was shortened by 3 bases and J by 10 bases, with 19 bases between the two germline ends. CDR3 length: 15 residues. The CDR3 DNA reads as TGTGCCAGCAGCTTCGACAGCCATCCTTCCTACGAGCAGTTCTTC. Translated, it gives CASSFDSHPSYEQFF.

The chain uses TRBV7-2 and TRBJ2-5; D remains ambiguous. The length of the CDR3 is 12 residues. V dropped 1 base and J dropped 0 bases, with 0 bases sitting between them. Germline CDR1 is SGHTA and CDR2 is FQGNSA. The CDR3 DNA reads as TGTGCCAGCAGCTTAGACCAAGAGACCCAGTACTTC. Its translation is CASSLDQETQYF.

This clonotype has a count of ten or more. The rearrangement links TRBV19 to TRBJ1-2, with D unresolved. The CDR3 sequence is 15 residues long. In germline, CDR1 is LNHDA, CDR2 SQIVND (reference sequence). V lost 5 bases and J 4 bases, leaving 17 bases between the germline ends. The CDR3 DNA reads TGTGCCAGTAGTCAAGGCGGAGGAGGGATCTATGGCTACACCTTC. Protein product: CASSQGGGGIYGYTF.

The rearrangement links TRBV7-3 to TRBJ1-2, with 7 positions matching TRBD1. Germline loops: CDR1 SGHTA, CDR2 FQGTGA. The V gene end was trimmed by 0 bases and the J gene end by 6 bases; junction bases not matched to a gene: 10. The CDR3 totals 16 residues. The CDR3 sequence: CASSLTTGQGTDGYTF. The CDR3 bases are TGTGCCAGCAGCTTAACGACAGGGCAGGGAACGGATGGCTACACCTTC.

This sequence joins TRBV19 and TRBJ1-2; weak D call: TRBD1 (5 bases). The germline gives CDR1 LNHDA, CDR2 SQIVND (reference sequence). The CDR3 covers 17 residues. Trimming cost V 1 base and J 3 bases, with 18 bases left between them. The CDR3 nucleotides read TGTGCCAGTAGTATAGGATGGGGCAGGGCCCTAGACTATGGCTACACCTTC. It encodes CASSIGWGRALDYGYTF.

CDR3 loop: CASSLGLAGGHTGELFF. CDR3 nucleotide sequence: TGCGCCAGCAGCCTGGGACTAGCGGGGGGGCACACCGGGGAGCTGTTTTTT. J is TRBJ2-2 and V is TRBV5-1; 16 bases match TRBD2. This CDR3 has 17 amino acids. CDR1 is SGHRS, CDR2 YFSETQ, per germline. With V trimmed by 4 bases and J by 3 bases, 3 bases remained unmatched.

This clonotype appeared a single time. The rearrangement links TRBV20-1 to TRBJ2-1, with 12 positions matching TRBD2. The V and J ends lost 6 bases and 5 bases, in that order; junction bases with no gene match: 14. This CDR3 has 17 amino acids. The germline CDR1 and CDR2 sequences are DFQATT and SNEGSKA (reference sequence). CDR3 sequence (DNA): TGCAGTGCCAGCAGTGACTCGGGGACTAGCGGGCACAATGAGCAGTTCTTC. This gives the protein CSASSDSGTSGHNEQFF.

The chain combines TRBV24-1 with TRBJ2-1, with no clear D. The CDR3 length is 12 residues. V lost 9 bases to trimming and J lost 7 bases, with 12 bases between them. Germline lookup yields CDR1 KGHDR and CDR2 SFDVKD. The CDR3 is CATAKQPNEQFF. CDR3 bases: TGTGCCACCGCTAAACAGCCTAATGAGCAGTTCTTC.

The genes are TRBV15 and TRBJ1-5; 7 bases fit TRBD1. This CDR3 region has 15 residues. The trim removed 5 bases at V and 11 bases at J, leaving 15 bases unmatched. The germline V gene has CDR1 LNHNV and CDR2 YYDKDF (reference sequence). For the CDR3, the DNA is TGTGCCACCAGCGTTGGGAGAGGGGGCGGACAGTCCCAGCATTTT. As protein: CATSVGRGGGQSQHF.

V gene TRBV9 combines with J gene TRBJ1-2, with D unclear. Per the germline V gene, CDR1 is SGDLS and CDR2 is YYNGEE. V was cut by 1 base and J by 3 bases, with 4 bases left in between. The CDR3 is 12 amino acids. CDR3: CASSVYYYGYTF. DNA of the CDR3: TGTGCCAGCAGCGTATACTACTATGGCTACACCTTC.

In its sample, this clonotype was seen a few times. This rearrangement joins TRBV2 to TRBJ2-7; possibly TRBD2 for D (5 bases). CDR1 SNHLY and CDR2 FYNNEI come from the germline V gene. The CDR3 is made up of 13 amino acids. Trimming left V 8 bases short and J 2 bases short, with 13 bases between. The CDR3 loop is CASHLALTYEQYF. In DNA, the CDR3 is TGTGCCAGCCATTTAGCGCTAACCTACGAGCAGTACTTC.

The rearrangement joins TRBV7-2 to TRBJ2-5, with D perhaps matching TRBD2 (6 bases). The CDR3 covers 15 residues. V was pared by 5 bases and J by 5 bases, with 18 bases between. Germline-derived CDR1 and CDR2 are SGHTA and FQGNSA. The CDR3 protein is CASSRGLQSQETQYF. The CDR3 nucleotides read TGTGCCAGCAGCCGGGGACTCCAAAGCCAGGAGACCCAGTACTTC.